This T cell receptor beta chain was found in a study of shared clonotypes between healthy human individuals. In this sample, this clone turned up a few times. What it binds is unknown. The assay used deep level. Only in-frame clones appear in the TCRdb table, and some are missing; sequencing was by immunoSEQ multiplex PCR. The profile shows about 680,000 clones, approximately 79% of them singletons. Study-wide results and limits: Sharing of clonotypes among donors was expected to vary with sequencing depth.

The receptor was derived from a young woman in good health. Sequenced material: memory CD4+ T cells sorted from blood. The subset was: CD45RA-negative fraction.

CDR3 sequence (DNA): TGCGCCACCACCCCCGGGACAGGGGGCACTGAAGCTTTCTTT. Translated: CATTPGTGGTEAFF. The rearrangement links TRBV5-1 to TRBJ1-1; 11 nucleotides agree with TRBD1. V dropped 9 bases and J dropped 4; count of bases not matched to a gene: 8. The CDR3 covers 14 residues. Germline CDR1 is SGHRS and CDR2 is YFSETQ.